This is a list of T cell receptor beta chains from one sample in a study of cytomegalovirus exposure and HLA in healthy donors. Assay used: immunoSEQ multiplex PCR; TCRdb lists only in-frame clones, some missing. The sample records 30,000 to 40,000 clones, roughly 76% being singletons. Material for sequencing was PBMCs. The receptors originated from a woman in her forties in good health and CMV-seronegative. The CDR3 runs from the conserved cysteine through the conserved F or W. The D gene is left open where the match is weak. The size entry is marked missing in some rows and otherwise reads once, few, many or a size class.

j_gene: TRBJ1-1; abundance: once; d_gene: -; v_gene: TRBV5-6; CDR3nt: TGTGCCAGCAGCTCATACTTTAGACAGGAGTCAGTCACTGAAGCTTTCTTT; CDR3aa: CASSSYFRQESVTEAFF
j_gene: TRBJ1-5; abundance: -; d_gene: TRBD1; v_gene: TRBV7-2; CDR3nt: TGTGCCAGCAGCTTTCGGACAGGGGGCAATCAGCCCCAGCATTTT; CDR3aa: CASSFRTGGNQPQHF
j_gene: TRBJ2-3; abundance: -; d_gene: -; v_gene: TRBV7-9; CDR3nt: TGTGCCAGCAGCTTAGAGGGGTTAACAGATACGCAGTATTTT; CDR3aa: CASSLEGLTDTQYF
j_gene: TRBJ1-2; abundance: few; d_gene: TRBD1; v_gene: TRBV7-2; CDR3nt: TGTGCCAGCAGCTTAAGGGTCGGACAGGGTCACTATGGCTACACCTTC; CDR3aa: CASSLRVGQGHYGYTF
j_gene: TRBJ2-1; abundance: -; d_gene: TRBD2; v_gene: TRBV7-2; CDR3nt: TGTGCCAGCAGCGAAAGACTAGCGGGGGCGCGGCAGTTCTTC; CDR3aa: CASSERLAGARQFF
j_gene: TRBJ2-5; abundance: -; d_gene: -; v_gene: TRBV5-1; CDR3nt: TGCGCCAGCAGCTCCGGGATGGAGGTGGAGACCCAGTACTTC; CDR3aa: CASSSGMEVETQYF
j_gene: TRBJ2-1; abundance: -; d_gene: -; v_gene: TRBV19; CDR3nt: TGTGCCAGTAGTATAAGTACAGGTCCCAATGAGCAGTTCTTC; CDR3aa: CASSISTGPNEQFF
j_gene: TRBJ1-6; abundance: -; d_gene: TRBD1; v_gene: TRBV7-6; CDR3nt: TGTGCCAGCAGCCCAACTGCGGGGACAGACATTTATTCACCCCTCCACTTT; CDR3aa: CASSPTAGTDIYSPLHF
j_gene: TRBJ1-6; abundance: few; d_gene: -; v_gene: TRBV13; CDR3nt: TGTGCCAGCAGCCGAGGGGGTTCTTCACCCCTCCACTTT; CDR3aa: CASSRGGSSPLHF
j_gene: TRBJ2-3; abundance: -; d_gene: TRBD2; v_gene: TRBV6-5; CDR3nt: TGTGCCAGCAGGGGAGGGTCAGATACGCAGTATTTT; CDR3aa: CASRGGSDTQYF
j_gene: TRBJ2-3; abundance: -; d_gene: -; v_gene: TRBV7-2; CDR3nt: TGTGCCAGCAGCTTCCAGAGGACAGCCACAGATACGCAGTATTTT; CDR3aa: CASSFQRTATDTQYF
j_gene: TRBJ1-1; abundance: -; d_gene: -; v_gene: TRBV6-5; CDR3nt: TGTGCCAGCAGTTACTTCGGGGGGCAAGCTGAAGCTTTCTTT; CDR3aa: CASSYFGGQAEAFF
j_gene: TRBJ1-1; abundance: -; d_gene: -; v_gene: TRBV6-4; CDR3nt: TGTGCCAGCAGGGGGGGAGGGGGCACTGAAGCTTTCTTT; CDR3aa: CASRGGGGTEAFF
j_gene: TRBJ1-5; abundance: -; d_gene: -; v_gene: TRBV11-2; CDR3nt: TGTGCCAGCAGCTTAAGTAGGACAATCGATTATCAGCCCCAGCATTTT; CDR3aa: CASSLSRTIDYQPQHF
j_gene: TRBJ1-1; abundance: -; d_gene: -; v_gene: TRBV15; CDR3nt: TGTGCCACCAGCAGAGATCGGGGGTTAGGCTCGGGCACTGAAGCTTTCTTT; CDR3aa: CATSRDRGLGSGTEAFF
j_gene: TRBJ2-5; abundance: -; d_gene: -; v_gene: TRBV7-9; CDR3nt: TGTGCCAGCACCGGATGGGCGTCCCAGGAGACCCAGTACTTC; CDR3aa: CASTGWASQETQYF
j_gene: TRBJ2-1; abundance: -; d_gene: -; v_gene: TRBV28; CDR3nt: TGTGCCAGCAGGTCGGGATACTACAATGAGCAGTTCTTC; CDR3aa: CASRSGYYNEQFF